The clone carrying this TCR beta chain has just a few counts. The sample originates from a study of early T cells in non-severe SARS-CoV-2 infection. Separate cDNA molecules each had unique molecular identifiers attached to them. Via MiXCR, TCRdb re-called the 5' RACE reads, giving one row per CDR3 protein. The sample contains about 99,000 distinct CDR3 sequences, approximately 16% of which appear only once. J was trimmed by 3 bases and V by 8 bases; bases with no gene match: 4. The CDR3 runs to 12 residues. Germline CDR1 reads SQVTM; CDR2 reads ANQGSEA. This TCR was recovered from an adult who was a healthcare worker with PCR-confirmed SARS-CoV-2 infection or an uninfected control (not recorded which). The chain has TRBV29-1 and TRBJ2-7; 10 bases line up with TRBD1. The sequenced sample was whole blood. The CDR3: CSFRDRGYEQYF. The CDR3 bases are TGCAGCTTCCGGGACAGGGGCTACGAGCAGTACTTC.